This record covers a single T cell receptor (beta chain). Its antigen is not known. Assay: immunoSEQ multiplex PCR; the TCRdb copy retains only in-frame clones and omits some. The table has 90,000 to 95,000 clones, roughly 86% seen once. This entry belongs to a study of OX40 agonist ivuxolimab in advanced cancers. Study as a whole: The treatment was a fully human IgG2 OX40 agonist, ivuxolimab. The group had a mean age of around 60 years, ranged from 23 to 79, and was less than 85% male. General study points: Some nonresponders likewise displayed low normalized T-cell clonal expansion. On average, CD8+ T cells had more expanded clones than CD4+.

Germline values: CDR1 SGHTA, CDR2 FQGNSA. CDR3 length: 17 residues. Trimming left V 1 base short and J 8 bases short, with 18 bases between. Sequences were derived from CD4+ or CD8+ T cells sorted from blood, sampled in a trial of the OX40 agonist ivuxolimab. The rearrangement joins TRBV7-2 to TRBJ1-6; tentative D call: TRBD1 (5 bases). The sequence derives from an adult with an advanced solid tumor such as melanoma, head and neck, liver or kidney cancer. This CDR3 is CASSLVGGGGPDSPLHF. The CDR3 DNA sequence: TGTGCCAGCAGCTTAGTAGGCGGTGGGGGACCTGATTCACCCCTCCACTTT.